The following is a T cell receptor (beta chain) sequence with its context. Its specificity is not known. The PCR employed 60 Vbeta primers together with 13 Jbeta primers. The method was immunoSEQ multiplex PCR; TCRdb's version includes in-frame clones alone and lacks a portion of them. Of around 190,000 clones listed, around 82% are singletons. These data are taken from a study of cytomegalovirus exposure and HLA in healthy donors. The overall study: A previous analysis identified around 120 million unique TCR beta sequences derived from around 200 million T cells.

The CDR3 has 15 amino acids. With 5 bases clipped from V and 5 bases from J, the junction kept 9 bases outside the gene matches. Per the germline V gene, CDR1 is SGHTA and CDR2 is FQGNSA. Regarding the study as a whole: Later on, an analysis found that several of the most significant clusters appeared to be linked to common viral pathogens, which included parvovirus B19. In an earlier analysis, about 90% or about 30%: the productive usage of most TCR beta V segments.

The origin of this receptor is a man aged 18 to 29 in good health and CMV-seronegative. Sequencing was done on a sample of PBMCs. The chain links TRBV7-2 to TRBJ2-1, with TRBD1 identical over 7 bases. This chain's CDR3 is CASSVTGSDNNEQFF. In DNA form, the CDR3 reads TGTGCCAGCAGCGTGACAGGGTCCGACAACAATGAGCAGTTCTTC.